Listed below are T cell receptor beta chains from one sample, sequenced in a study of T cells expressing NK-cell markers. Using the 5' RACE reads, TCRdb records one entry per CDR3 protein without DNA. This listing includes some 600,000 distinct CDR3 sequences. Sample: blood T cells: a sorted CD56 or NKG2C T cell subset, CD4+ or CD8+ T cells, or bulk PBMC T cells (not recorded which). The origin of the receptors is a man aged 18 to 29 in good health. Each CDR3 is given with its conserved first and last residue. The order of the fields is J gene, V gene, CDR3 protein.

j_call: TRBJ2-1
v_call: TRBV7-3
cdr3_aa: CASIRGNRLMNEQFF

j_call: TRBJ2-1
v_call: TRBV7-9
cdr3_aa: CASSFEGRNNEQFF

j_call: TRBJ2-3
v_call: TRBV4-2
cdr3_aa: CASSPGLAGGMVADTQYF

j_call: TRBJ2-3
v_call: TRBV5-1
cdr3_aa: CASSLVTGELDTQYF

j_call: TRBJ1-1
v_call: TRBV11-2
cdr3_aa: CASSLGTAYEAFF

j_call: TRBJ2-1
v_call: TRBV2
cdr3_aa: CASSPETGLADEQFF

j_call: TRBJ2-1
v_call: TRBV19
cdr3_aa: CASSIRGGGTIYNEQFF

j_call: TRBJ2-3
v_call: TRBV2
cdr3_aa: CASRSTGQVTDTQYF

j_call: TRBJ2-7
v_call: TRBV5-1
cdr3_aa: CASRQREGANYF

j_call: TRBJ2-7
v_call: TRBV5-8
cdr3_aa: CASKGLAGGYEQYF

j_call: TRBJ2-1
v_call: TRBV6-1
cdr3_aa: CASSGQGKLYNEQFF

j_call: TRBJ2-7
v_call: TRBV6-1
cdr3_aa: CASSRTVVSQQYF

j_call: TRBJ2-3
v_call: TRBV14
cdr3_aa: CASSSRPMSTDTQYF

j_call: TRBJ2-1
v_call: TRBV6-5
cdr3_aa: CASSYDSNHNEQFF

j_call: TRBJ2-2
v_call: TRBV29-1
cdr3_aa: CSVEDVTSVTGELFF

j_call: TRBJ2-1
v_call: TRBV3-1
cdr3_aa: CASSEGVLAGVEQFF

j_call: TRBJ2-1
v_call: TRBV20-1
cdr3_aa: CSVNGREYNEQFF

j_call: TRBJ2-1
v_call: TRBV20-1
cdr3_aa: CSARVGESSYNEQFF

j_call: TRBJ2-3
v_call: TRBV7-6
cdr3_aa: CASSIQGNGADTQYF

j_call: TRBJ2-1
v_call: TRBV12-3/TRBV12-4
cdr3_aa: CASSVFDEQFF

j_call: TRBJ2-7
v_call: TRBV27
cdr3_aa: CASRNMGQTYEQYF

j_call: TRBJ2-1
v_call: TRBV20-1
cdr3_aa: CSAEETSRYNEQFF

j_call: TRBJ2-1
v_call: TRBV20-1
cdr3_aa: CSALRLAGARRDEQFF

j_call: TRBJ2-1
v_call: TRBV12-3/TRBV12-4
cdr3_aa: CASSFPREGVEDNEQFF

j_call: TRBJ2-7
v_call: TRBV28
cdr3_aa: CASGQAIPYEQYF

j_call: TRBJ2-5
v_call: TRBV9
cdr3_aa: CASSVSPGREETQYF

j_call: TRBJ2-5
v_call: TRBV29-1
cdr3_aa: CSTKTSARETQYF

j_call: TRBJ1-5
v_call: TRBV29-1
cdr3_aa: CSVGGGGNQPQHF

j_call: TRBJ2-7
v_call: TRBV7-6
cdr3_aa: CASSLGSGQGPYEQYF

j_call: TRBJ2-1
v_call: TRBV21-1
cdr3_aa: CASSNGLIVAGPRSGEQFF

j_call: TRBJ2-3
v_call: TRBV29-1
cdr3_aa: CSVRHDGRGGTDTQYF

j_call: TRBJ2-7
v_call: TRBV27
cdr3_aa: CASRSRQGAVDEQYF

j_call: TRBJ2-1
v_call: TRBV10-3
cdr3_aa: CATEGLAGFNEQFF

j_call: TRBJ2-1
v_call: TRBV3-1
cdr3_aa: CASSRSLAGGYNEQFF

j_call: TRBJ2-1
v_call: TRBV6-2/TRBV6-3
cdr3_aa: CASTVDETRSYNEQFF

j_call: TRBJ2-1
v_call: TRBV3-1
cdr3_aa: CASSLNLAASYNEQFF

j_call: TRBJ1-2
v_call: TRBV20-1
cdr3_aa: CSASLDWNGYTF

j_call: TRBJ2-3
v_call: TRBV9
cdr3_aa: CASSVITTSTDTQYF

j_call: TRBJ2-3
v_call: TRBV27
cdr3_aa: CASSELAASTDTQYF

j_call: TRBJ2-7
v_call: TRBV7-8
cdr3_aa: CASSRYGGASGIYEQYF

j_call: TRBJ2-3
v_call: TRBV20-1
cdr3_aa: CSAGGPIWADTQYF

j_call: TRBJ2-6
v_call: TRBV5-1
cdr3_aa: CASTVGTGGLSGHLSGANVLTF

j_call: TRBJ2-1
v_call: TRBV20-1
cdr3_aa: CSATIWLAGNEQFF

j_call: TRBJ2-5
v_call: TRBV5-1
cdr3_aa: CATQPDRVGETQYF

j_call: TRBJ1-6
v_call: TRBV5-6
cdr3_aa: CASRMGQGFSPLHF